This is a list of T cell receptor beta chains from one sample in a study of Graves' ophthalmopathy and Graves' hyperthyroidism. TCRdb independently ran MiXCR on the multiplex PCR reads; one entry per CDR3 protein. The sample includes hundreds of thousands of distinct CDR3 sequences, 22% of them seen just once. Sequences were obtained from peripheral blood. These TCRs come from a woman between 18 and 29 years old with stable Graves' hyperthyroidism. Some clones in this sample may be carry-over from other donors' samples. CDR3s include the opening cysteine and the closing phenylalanine or tryptophan. The order of the fields is V gene, D gene, clone size, J gene, CDR3 protein, CDR3 DNA. A D gene is named only where the DNA matches it firmly. Clone size is not always given. Where it is, it says once, few, many or a class for expanded clones.

V gene: TRBV6-1; D gene: NA; clone size: many; J gene: TRBJ1-3; CDR3 protein: CASSEVYRAGNTIYF; CDR3 DNA: TGTGCCAGCAGTGAAGTGTACAGGGCTGGAAACACCATATATTTT
V gene: TRBV19; D gene: NA; clone size: many; J gene: TRBJ1-5; CDR3 protein: CASKEGNQPQHF; CDR3 DNA: TGTGCCAGTAAGGAAGGCAATCAGCCCCAGCATTTT
V gene: TRBV5-1; D gene: NA; clone size: many; J gene: TRBJ1-1; CDR3 protein: CASSKYSGSETEAFF; CDR3 DNA: TGCGCCAGCAGCAAGTACTCAGGGTCAGAGACTGAAGCTTTCTTT
V gene: TRBV20-1; D gene: NA; clone size: many; J gene: TRBJ2-7; CDR3 protein: CSARDLRSYEQYF; CDR3 DNA: TGCAGTGCTAGAGATCTCAGGTCCTACGAGCAGTACTTC
V gene: TRBV12-3/TRBV12-4; D gene: TRBD1; clone size: few; J gene: TRBJ1-5; CDR3 protein: CASRPGQGYQPQHF; CDR3 DNA: TGTGCCAGCAGACCGGGACAGGGATATCAGCCCCAGCATTTT
V gene: TRBV6-5; D gene: TRBD1; clone size: many; J gene: TRBJ2-5; CDR3 protein: CASSYLTGGEETQYF; CDR3 DNA: TGTGCCAGCAGTTACCTGACAGGGGGCGAAGAGACCCAGTACTTC
V gene: TRBV2; D gene: NA; clone size: many; J gene: TRBJ1-1; CDR3 protein: CASRWGAGMNTEAFF; CDR3 DNA: TGTGCCAGCAGATGGGGGGCTGGTATGAACACTGAAGCTTTCTTT
V gene: TRBV20-1; D gene: TRBD2; clone size: NA; J gene: TRBJ2-5; CDR3 protein: CSARTVGLAVEQETQYF; CDR3 DNA: TGCAGTGCTAGAACTGTGGGACTAGCGGTCGAACAAGAGACCCAGTACTTC
V gene: TRBV20-1; D gene: TRBD1; clone size: few; J gene: TRBJ2-7; CDR3 protein: CSARVAGTGTYEQYF; CDR3 DNA: TGCAGTGCTAGAGTAGCCGGGACAGGGACCTACGAGCAGTACTTC
V gene: TRBV7-9; D gene: NA; clone size: many; J gene: TRBJ2-5; CDR3 protein: CASSLSFKETQYF; CDR3 DNA: TGTGCCAGCAGCTTATCCTTTAAAGAGACCCAGTACTTC
V gene: TRBV29-1; D gene: NA; clone size: NA; J gene: TRBJ1-2; CDR3 protein: CSVERGEGYYGYTF; CDR3 DNA: TGCAGCGTTGAGAGGGGGGAGGGTTACTATGGCTACACCTTC
V gene: TRBV6-1; D gene: NA; clone size: NA; J gene: TRBJ2-7; CDR3 protein: CASSAALGNYEQYF; CDR3 DNA: TGTGCCAGCAGTGCGGCCCTCGGGAACTACGAGCAGTACTTC
V gene: TRBV28; D gene: TRBD1; clone size: NA; J gene: TRBJ1-2; CDR3 protein: CASSLLARVTGHHGYTF; CDR3 DNA: TGTGCCAGCAGTTTGCTGGCTCGCGTGACAGGGCACCATGGCTACACCTTC
V gene: TRBV12-3/TRBV12-4; D gene: TRBD1; clone size: many; J gene: TRBJ1-2; CDR3 protein: CASSLGQGWNYGYTF; CDR3 DNA: TGTGCCAGCAGCCTCGGACAGGGTTGGAACTATGGCTACACCTTC
V gene: TRBV24-1; D gene: NA; clone size: many; J gene: TRBJ1-5; CDR3 protein: CATSEGRALGGNQPQHF; CDR3 DNA: TGTGCCACCAGTGAGGGCAGGGCCTTGGGGGGCAATCAGCCCCAGCATTTT
V gene: TRBV6-5; D gene: TRBD2; clone size: few; J gene: TRBJ2-7; CDR3 protein: CASSYTAGGYEQYF; CDR3 DNA: TGTGCCAGCAGTTACACTGCGGGAGGGTACGAGCAGTACTTC
V gene: TRBV3-1; D gene: TRBD1; clone size: NA; J gene: TRBJ1-1; CDR3 protein: CASSSPGQGKTEAFF; CDR3 DNA: TGTGCCAGCAGCTCCCCGGGACAGGGTAAGACTGAAGCTTTCTTT
V gene: TRBV20-1; D gene: NA; clone size: many; J gene: TRBJ1-6; CDR3 protein: CSARSQAALALHF; CDR3 DNA: TGCAGTGCTAGGAGCCAGGCTGCACTGGCCCTCCACTTT
V gene: TRBV9; D gene: NA; clone size: NA; J gene: TRBJ2-2; CDR3 protein: CASSVDLAPNTGELFF; CDR3 DNA: TGTGCCAGCAGCGTAGATCTGGCGCCGAACACCGGGGAGCTGTTTTTT
V gene: TRBV12-3/TRBV12-4; D gene: TRBD1; clone size: many; J gene: TRBJ1-2; CDR3 protein: CASSHDRVGYGYTF; CDR3 DNA: TGTGCCAGCAGCCACGACAGGGTGGGATATGGCTACACCTTC
V gene: TRBV7-9; D gene: NA; clone size: many; J gene: TRBJ1-2; CDR3 protein: CASSPRGPFYGYTF; CDR3 DNA: TGTGCCAGCAGCCCGAGAGGGCCGTTCTATGGCTACACCTTC
V gene: TRBV4-1; D gene: NA; clone size: NA; J gene: TRBJ1-2; CDR3 protein: CASSQRAGARSGYTF; CDR3 DNA: TGCGCCAGCAGCCAACGAGCAGGGGCGAGATCTGGCTACACCTTC
V gene: TRBV28; D gene: TRBD2; clone size: many; J gene: TRBJ2-7; CDR3 protein: CASKFGSGGASDEQYF; CDR3 DNA: TGTGCCAGCAAGTTTGGTAGCGGGGGGGCCTCCGACGAGCAGTACTTC
V gene: TRBV27; D gene: NA; clone size: many; J gene: TRBJ1-5; CDR3 protein: CASSLLMNQPQHF; CDR3 DNA: TGTGCCAGCAGTTTACTAATGAATCAGCCCCAGCATTTT
V gene: TRBV12-3/TRBV12-4; D gene: NA; clone size: NA; J gene: TRBJ2-5; CDR3 protein: CASSFAGLILETKYF; CDR3 DNA: TGTGCCAGCAGTTTCGCAGGGTTGATTTTAGAGACCAAGTACTTC
V gene: TRBV5-1; D gene: NA; clone size: NA; J gene: TRBJ2-7; CDR3 protein: CASKVSGAYEQYF; CDR3 DNA: TGCGCCAGCAAGGTATCGGGGGCCTACGAGCAGTACTTC
V gene: TRBV12-3/TRBV12-4; D gene: NA; clone size: many; J gene: TRBJ1-1; CDR3 protein: CASTASDGTEAFF; CDR3 DNA: TGTGCCAGCACCGCATCCGACGGTACTGAAGCTTTCTTT
V gene: TRBV6-1; D gene: NA; clone size: many; J gene: TRBJ1-2; CDR3 protein: CASRANIGYGYTF; CDR3 DNA: TGTGCCAGCAGGGCCAATATAGGCTATGGCTACACCTTC
V gene: TRBV4-2; D gene: NA; clone size: NA; J gene: TRBJ1-3; CDR3 protein: CASSQEYRPLAGNTIYF; CDR3 DNA: TGTGCCAGCAGCCAAGAATACCGCCCGTTAGCTGGAAACACCATATATTTT
V gene: TRBV7-9; D gene: TRBD1; clone size: many; J gene: TRBJ1-1; CDR3 protein: CASSLATGWNTEAFF; CDR3 DNA: TGTGCCAGCAGCTTAGCGACAGGGTGGAACACTGAAGCTTTCTTT
V gene: TRBV6-1; D gene: TRBD1; clone size: NA; J gene: TRBJ2-2; CDR3 protein: CASSTGADTGELFF; CDR3 DNA: TGTGCCAGCTCCACAGGGGCCGACACCGGGGAGCTGTTTTTT
V gene: TRBV12-3/TRBV12-4; D gene: NA; clone size: NA; J gene: TRBJ1-5; CDR3 protein: CASSFMRLGNQPQHF; CDR3 DNA: TGTGCCAGCAGTTTCATGCGTTTGGGCAATCAGCCCCAGCATTTT
V gene: TRBV6-2/TRBV6-3; D gene: TRBD2; clone size: NA; J gene: TRBJ2-2; CDR3 protein: CASSPTLPPGLADTGELFF; CDR3 DNA: TGTGCCAGCAGTCCCACCCTACCTCCGGGACTAGCGGATACCGGGGAGCTGTTTTTT
V gene: TRBV12-3/TRBV12-4; D gene: TRBD1; clone size: NA; J gene: TRBJ1-4; CDR3 protein: CASRSGQGEEKLFF; CDR3 DNA: TGTGCCAGCAGGTCGGGACAGGGAGAGGAAAAACTGTTTTTT
V gene: TRBV28; D gene: NA; clone size: once; J gene: TRBJ2-4; CDR3 protein: CASSPQAGRGNIKYF; CDR3 DNA: TGTGCCAGCAGTCCCCAAGCGGGCCGAGGAAACATTAAGTACTTC
V gene: TRBV6-1; D gene: TRBD1; clone size: many; J gene: TRBJ2-7; CDR3 protein: CASSTGTGTTYEQYF; CDR3 DNA: TGTGCCAGCAGCACCGGGACAGGGACCACCTACGAGCAGTACTTC
V gene: TRBV15; D gene: TRBD1; clone size: NA; J gene: TRBJ1-2; CDR3 protein: CATSRDRAGGLYGYTF; CDR3 DNA: TGTGCCACCAGCAGAGATCGAGCAGGGGGACTCTATGGCTACACCTTC
V gene: TRBV27; D gene: TRBD1; clone size: many; J gene: TRBJ2-2; CDR3 protein: CASSLLTGPGELFF; CDR3 DNA: TGTGCCAGCAGTCTACTGACAGGGCCCGGGGAGCTGTTTTTT
V gene: TRBV11-2; D gene: NA; clone size: NA; J gene: TRBJ2-5; CDR3 protein: CASSPRPGEQETQYF; CDR3 DNA: TGTGCCAGCAGCCCTAGGCCTGGGGAGCAAGAGACCCAGTACTTC
V gene: TRBV6-1; D gene: NA; clone size: many; J gene: TRBJ2-7; CDR3 protein: CASSERPGVASYEQYF; CDR3 DNA: TGTGCCAGCAGTGAAAGGCCAGGGGTCGCCTCCTACGAGCAGTACTTC